This TCR beta chain was captured in a study of tissue T cells after allogeneic stem cell transplantation. Study background: Gastrointestinal graft-versus-host disease was present in all patients, each treated with several therapy lines. Notes on the study in general: Tissue-detected TCR repertoire was only partly captured by blood and spleen T cells.

The CDR3 loop spans 14 amino acids. Germline V CDR1 and CDR2: KGHSH, LQKENI. V was pared by 0 bases and J by 11 bases, with 16 bases between. TCRdb's copy holds only in-frame clones and misses some; the assay was immunoSEQ multiplex PCR. The data hold approximately 45,000 clones, with around 90% observed a single time. A remark on this clone: Antigen unknown.

Specimen: blood, collected before transplantation. The sequence was collected from a woman aged 40-69 years who later had graft-versus-host disease after an allogeneic stem cell transplant. V and J are TRBV18 and TRBJ1-1, with D possibly being TRBD1 (6 bases). CDR3 nucleotides: TGTGCCAGCTCACCACCTTCGGGGGGCGCGTCGGCTTTCTTT. It encodes CASSPPSGGASAFF.